These 14 T cell receptor beta chains originate from one sample sequenced in a study of cytomegalovirus exposure and HLA in healthy donors. Researchers ran the PCR with 60 Vbeta and 13 Jbeta primers. The assay was immunoSEQ multiplex PCR, and TCRdb's table has in-frame clones only and misses some. The sample carries 200,000 to 250,000 clones, around 80% recorded once. Source material: PBMCs. The receptor source for this set is a man under 40 in good health and CMV-seronegative.

The rearrangement uses TRBV7-2 and TRBJ2-3, with TRBD1 matching over 8 bases. The germline gives CDR1 SGHTA, CDR2 FQGNSA. Trimming cost V 5 bases and J 4 bases; bases outside gene matches: 8. CDR3 length: 15 amino acids. CDR3 residues: CASSLTGGSPDTQYF. The DNA of the CDR3 is TGTGCCAGCAGCCTAACAGGGGGTAGCCCAGATACGCAGTATTTT. The full variable domain, in which reference TRBV7-2 and TRBJ2-3 provide the parts outside the CDR3, is GAGVSQSPSNKVTEKGKDVELRCDPISGHTALYWYRQSLGQGLEFLIYFQGNSAPDKSGLPSDRFSAERTGGSVSTLTIQRTQQEDSAVYLCASSLTGGSPDTQYFGPGTRLTVL.

This clone appeared a few times. The V gene is TRBV4-3, the J gene TRBJ1-6, with no clear D. CDR1 is LGHNA, CDR2 YSLEER, per germline. The CDR3 length is 16 residues. V was pared by 0 bases and J by 10 bases, with 16 bases between. In DNA, the CDR3 is TGCGCCAGCAGCCAAGAGCCCAGGAACCCTATCTCACCCCTCCACTTT. Translation: CASSQEPRNPISPLHF.

The chain is built from TRBV4-3 and TRBJ1-1; D remains ambiguous. Germline loops: CDR1 LGHNA, CDR2 YSLEER. Between the trimmed V and J ends, which lost 2 bases and 4 bases, there was a span of 14 bases. The CDR3 consists of 15 residues. CDR3 loop: CASSQWANRPTEAFF. For the CDR3, the DNA is TGCGCCAGCAGCCAATGGGCGAATAGACCCACTGAAGCTTTCTTT.

V is TRBV27 and J is TRBJ1-2; 10 bases map to TRBD1. V lost 4 bases to trimming and J lost 2 bases; unmatched junction nucleotides: 7. This CDR3 is built from 16 residues. CDR1 MNHEY and CDR2 SMNVEV come from the germline V gene (reference sequence). The DNA for the CDR3 is TGTGCCAGCAGTTCCGGGACAGGGGCAAAAAACTATGGCTACACCTTC. This encodes CASSSGTGAKNYGYTF.

The gene calls are TRBV18 and TRBJ1-1, with D possibly TRBD1 on 5 matching bases. Deletions cut 2 bases from V and 3 bases from J, with 19 bases between. There are 17 residues in the CDR3. Germline values: CDR1 KGHSH, CDR2 LQKENI. The CDR3 DNA is TGTGCCAGCTCACCAAACAATCGCAGGGTGTCGGACACTGAAGCTTTCTTT. Protein: CASSPNNRRVSDTEAFF. Based on the CDR3 plus reference TRBV18 and TRBJ1-1, the full variable domain is NAGVMQNPRHLVRRRGQEARLRCSPMKGHSHVYWYRQLPEEGLKFMVYLQKENIIDESGMPKERFSAEFPKEGPSILRIQQVVRGDSAAYFCASSPNNRRVSDTEAFFGQGTRLTVV.

The rearrangement links TRBV4-3 to TRBJ1-2; D gene unclear. The V end lost 1 base, the J end lost 4 bases, and 10 bases lay between the germline ends. Germline V gene sequence: CDR1 LGHNA, CDR2 YSLEER. The CDR3 is made up of 14 amino acids. The CDR3 loop is CASSQGTGSYGYTF. In DNA form, the CDR3 reads TGCGCCAGCAGCCAAGGGACTGGGAGCTATGGCTACACCTTC.

The chain has TRBV19 and TRBJ1-6; tentative D call: TRBD1 (6 bases). Per the germline V gene, CDR1 is LNHDA and CDR2 is SQIVND (reference sequence). The length of the CDR3 is 13 residues. Trimming removed 5 bases at V and 8 bases at J, with 10 bases between. CDR3 amino acids: CASSDRSHSPLHF. The DNA of the CDR3 is TGTGCCAGTAGTGACAGGAGTCATTCACCCCTCCACTTT.

The chain carries TRBV19 and TRBJ1-1; 7 nucleotides match TRBD1. Germline loops: CDR1 LNHDA, CDR2 SQIVND (reference sequence). The V and J ends lost 4 bases and 0 bases, in that order; junction bases with no gene match: 5. The CDR3 contains 15 residues. CDR3 sequence reads: CASSTSGGLNTEAFF. The CDR3 nucleotides are TGTGCCAGTAGTACGTCAGGGGGTCTGAACACTGAAGCTTTCTTT.

Only one count was recorded for this clone. The chain couples TRBV5-1 to TRBJ2-1; weak D call: TRBD2 (5 bases). The germline V and J ends were trimmed by 5 bases and 3 bases, with 9 bases remaining between them. Germline V gives CDR1 SGHRS, CDR2 YFSETQ. The CDR3 loop spans 13 amino acids. For the CDR3, the DNA is TGCGCCAGCAGTAACAGCGGCTACAATGAGCAGTTCTTC. Translated, it gives CASSNSGYNEQFF.

This chain uses TRBV4-2 with TRBJ1-1; 8 positions match TRBD1. Germline V CDR1 and CDR2: LGHNA, YNFKEQ. CDR3 length equals 19 residues. The trim removed 0 bases at V and 3 bases at J, leaving 15 bases unmatched. The CDR3 reads CASSQDGRPGGGRDTEAFF. CDR3 nucleotides: TGTGCCAGCAGCCAAGATGGGCGGCCAGGGGGCGGGAGAGACACTGAAGCTTTCTTT.

The chain joins TRBV19 to TRBJ2-3; 10 bases are shared with TRBD2. CDR1 and CDR2 from the germline V gene are LNHDA and SQIVND (reference sequence). The CDR3 loop spans 20 amino acids. V lost 3 bases to trimming and J lost 2 bases; unmatched junction nucleotides: 17. Here the CDR3 DNA reads TGTGCCAGTAGTATCTTGGAGCGGGGGGGCGGAACGAGTAACACAGATACGCAGTATTTT. It yields the protein CASSILERGGGTSNTDTQYF.

This chain joins TRBV28 and TRBJ2-1, with 14 bases fitting TRBD2. CDR1 MDHEN and CDR2 SYDVKM come from the germline V gene. CDR3 size: 15 residues. J was trimmed by 8 bases and V by 8 bases; bases with no gene match: 8. CDR3 in DNA: TGTGCCAGCCGACTAGCGGGGGGGCCGGTGGATGAGCAGTTCTTC. It yields the protein CASRLAGGPVDEQFF.

This clone was found a few times. Written as DNA, the CDR3 is TGTGCCAGCAACACGGGGGGCCAAAGCACAGATACGCAGTATTTT. Its protein is CASNTGGQSTDTQYF. This chain joins TRBV5-4 and TRBJ2-3; D might be TRBD2 (7 bases). The CDR3 contains 15 residues. Germline V gives CDR1 SGHNT, CDR2 YYREEE (reference sequence). Trimming stripped 6 bases from V and 0 bases from J, with 14 bases between.

In DNA, the CDR3 is TGTGCCAGCAGTTGGACAGGAACAGATACGCAGTATTTT. This translates into CASSWTGTDTQYF. V is TRBV5-8 and J is TRBJ2-3; 7 bases fit TRBD1. This CDR3 has 13 amino acids. Germline V gives CDR1 SGHTS, CDR2 YDEGEE. The ends lost 5 bases at V and 3 bases at J; junction bases unmatched: 3.